This T cell receptor (beta chain) was documented in a study of T cell responses to AZD1222 COVID-19 vaccine. The data were produced by immunoSEQ multiplex PCR, yet TCRdb's version contains in-frame clones alone and is incomplete. The table lists approximately 200,000 clones, roughly 92% of them singletons. Study results and caveats: Targeting of unmutated variant regions was reportedly seen in nearly half of spike-specific TCRs. An increase in Spike-specific TCR breadth and depth was observed after two AZD1222 doses.

The CDR3 runs to 16 residues. V dropped 5 bases and J dropped 0 bases, with 14 bases sitting between them. CDR1 and CDR2 (germline): MDHEN, SYDVKM. Remarks on this clone: Its antigen remains unidentified.

The clonotype originates from an adult who received the AZD1222 COVID-19 vaccine. The source was peripheral blood, collected 28 days after the second AZD1222 dose. The chain carries TRBV28 and TRBJ1-3; perhaps TRBD1 as D (6 bases). In nucleotides, the CDR3 is TGTGCCAGCAGTCTATACAGGGTCAGCTCTGGAAACACCATATATTTT. Its translation is CASSLYRVSSGNTIYF.